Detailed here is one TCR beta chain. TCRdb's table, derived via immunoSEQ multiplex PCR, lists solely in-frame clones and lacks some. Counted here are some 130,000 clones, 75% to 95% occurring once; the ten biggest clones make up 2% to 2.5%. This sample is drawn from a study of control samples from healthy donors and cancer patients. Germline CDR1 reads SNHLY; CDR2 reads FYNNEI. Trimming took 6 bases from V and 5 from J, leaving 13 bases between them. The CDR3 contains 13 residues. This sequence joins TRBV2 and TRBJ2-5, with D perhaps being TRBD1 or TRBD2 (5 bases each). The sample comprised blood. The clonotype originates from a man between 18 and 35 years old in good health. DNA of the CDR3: TGTGCCAGCAGCGGGACCCCCCTGGAGACCCAGTACTTC. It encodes CASSGTPLETQYF.